Listed here are 12 T cell receptor beta chains from one sample, sequenced in a study of T-cell reconstitution after alpha-beta-depleted transplantation in children. For TCRbeta, the library was prepared with unique molecular identifiers. TCRdb used MiXCR to reprocess the PCR reads, holding one entry per CDR3 protein. The sample holds some 120,000 distinct CDR3 sequences; 10% are singletons and the top ten take less than 40%. Sequencing used PBMCs, obtained before TCRalphabeta/CD19-depleted stem cell transplant. Receptors were obtained from a boy between 2 and 10 years old with acute lymphoblastic leukemia, due to receive a stem cell transplant.

This clonotype was seen a few times. Written as DNA, the CDR3 is TGTGCCAGCAGTTTATCTCATTATCCGCCCATGATTCTTGATCAGCCCCAGCATTTT. Translated: CASSLSHYPPMILDQPQHF. This chain links TRBV28 with TRBJ1-5, with no clear D. Trimming left V 1 base short and J 5 bases short, with 24 bases between. This CDR3 has 19 residues. Germline loops: CDR1 MDHEN, CDR2 SYDVKM.

This clonotype was seen many times. The V gene is TRBV7-9, the J gene TRBJ2-7; 7 bases fit TRBD1. The CDR3 length is 14 residues. The germline V gene encodes CDR1 SEHNR and CDR2 FQNEAQ (reference sequence). With 3 bases clipped from V and 12 bases from J, the junction kept 14 bases outside the gene matches. The DNA for the CDR3 is TGTGCCAGCAGCTTCCCGGGACAGCCAATTCAGAGGTACTTC. Protein sequence: CASSFPGQPIQRYF.

The chain combines TRBV20-1 with TRBJ2-7, with D unclear. V lost 6 bases to trimming and J lost 2 bases, with 14 bases between them. The CDR3 totals 13 residues. The germline V gene has CDR1 DFQATT and CDR2 SNEGSKA (reference sequence). The CDR3 sequence is CSAGRGATYEQYF. The CDR3 DNA reads TGCAGTGCGGGTCGTGGAGCCACCTACGAGCAGTACTTC.

There are a few counts of this clonotype. This chain joins TRBV12-5 and TRBJ2-3; D is possibly TRBD1 or TRBD2 (5 bases each). This CDR3 region has 14 residues. From germline, CDR1 is LGHNT and CDR2 FRNRAP. Trimming took 7 bases from V and 1 from J, leaving 12 bases between them. CDR3 sequence: CASALGPGTDTQYF. CDR3 nucleotides: TGTGCTAGTGCGCTGGGACCAGGCACAGATACGCAGTATTTT.

This clonotype appeared a few times. This chain links TRBV9 with TRBJ1-2; D gene unclear. V was cut by 3 bases and J by 0 bases, with 12 bases left in between. Germline V gene sequence: CDR1 SGDLS, CDR2 YYNGEE. CDR3 length: 15 amino acids. The CDR3 loop is CASSGDIVANYGYTF. CDR3 nucleotide sequence: TGTGCCAGCAGCGGAGACATTGTTGCTAACTATGGCTACACCTTC.

The gene calls are TRBV29-1 and TRBJ2-7; 7 bases are shared with TRBD1. V shed 0 bases and J 6 bases; nucleotides not matched to a gene: 8. Germline V gives CDR1 SQVTM, CDR2 ANQGSEA. There are 14 residues in the CDR3. The CDR3 sequence is CSVEDRRAGGEQYF. The CDR3 DNA reads as TGCAGCGTTGAAGATCGAAGGGCAGGGGGCGAGCAGTACTTC.

In this sample, this clonotype turned up many times. The CDR3 region has the DNA TGCAGTGCCGGATTAAGTTTGGGGAGCACAGATACGCAGTATTTT. Its translation is CSAGLSLGSTDTQYF. This rearrangement joins TRBV20-1 to TRBJ2-3; D is unclear. Looked up from germline, CDR1 is DFQATT and CDR2 is SNEGSKA (reference sequence). This CDR3 is built from 15 residues. The V end lost 6 bases, the J end lost 0 bases, and 16 bases lay between the germline ends.

The sample holds a few counts of this clonotype. The V gene is TRBV19, the J gene TRBJ2-1; D might be TRBD1 or TRBD2, each matching 5 bases. CDR1 and CDR2 from the germline V gene are LNHDA and SQIVND (reference sequence). There are 17 residues in the CDR3. The ends were cut back, 1 base at V and 2 bases at J, with 15 bases in the middle. The CDR3 DNA reads as TGTGCCAGTAGTATAGCCCCCCGCGAGGGGACCTACAATGAGCAGTTCTTC. Amino acids: CASSIAPREGTYNEQFF.

This clonotype was observed a handful of times. The V call is TRBV5-1, the J call TRBJ1-1; the D gene is possibly TRBD1 (5 bases). Germline values: CDR1 SGHRS, CDR2 YFSETQ. CDR3 length: 13 amino acids. Trimming removed 0 bases from V and 7 bases from J, with 10 bases in between. CDR3 region: CASSLAGQREAFF. DNA of the CDR3: TGCGCCAGCAGCTTGGCGGGGCAGCGTGAAGCTTTCTTT.

This clonotype was counted a few times. The chain couples TRBV12-3 or TRBV12-4 to TRBJ2-1; D possibly corresponds to TRBD1 (6 bases). The CDR3 contains 14 residues. Trimming stripped 5 bases from V and 3 bases from J, with 11 bases between. The CDR3 DNA follows: TGTGCCAGCAGTCGGGCGACAGGCTACAATGAGCAGTTCTTC. Translating gives CASSRATGYNEQFF.

Points on this clonotype: A junction end diverges from the germline sequence, so it may reflect a read error. The J gene is TRBJ2-2, the V gene TRBV11-2; 7 positions match TRBD2. Per germline, CDR1 SGHAT and CDR2 FQNNGV. The CDR3 is 14 residues long. The CDR3 bases are TGTGCCAGCAGCTCGGGACTACACACCGGGGAGGTGTTTTTT. It codes for CASSSGLHTGEVFF.

This clonotype was recorded a few times. This rearrangement joins TRBV11-3 to TRBJ2-7; D is uncertain. V gave up 2 bases and J gave up 3 bases, with 8 bases separating them. CDR1 is SGHNT and CDR2 is YENEEA in the germline V gene. The CDR3 is made up of 13 amino acids. CDR3 sequence (DNA): TGTGCCAGCAGCTTACTGGATGTCTACGAGCAGTACTTC. Translation gives CASSLLDVYEQYF.